This TCR beta chain was identified during a study of neurological immune-mediated disorders. The study, taken as a whole, reports: The most TCR clonal expansion was seen in HTLV-1-associated myelopathy, and the least was seen in multiple sclerosis, which fell below healthy controls.

Germline CDR1 SGHDT, CDR2 YYEEEE. The CDR3 has 14 amino acids. V lost 2 bases to trimming and J lost 2 bases, with 10 bases between them. TCRdb called the 5' RACE reads again in MiXCR, with one record for every CDR3 protein. The sample records about 120,000 distinct CDR3 sequences, roughly 3.2% being singletons. This clonotype was observed many times. What it binds is unknown. Sequenced: PBMCs. The chain joins TRBV5-6 to TRBJ2-5; D is unresolved. The receptor was derived from a woman in her 30s with multiple sclerosis. CDR3 coding DNA: TGTGCCAGCAGCTTTGGAAGTATACAAGAGACCCAGTACTTC. Translated: CASSFGSIQETQYF.